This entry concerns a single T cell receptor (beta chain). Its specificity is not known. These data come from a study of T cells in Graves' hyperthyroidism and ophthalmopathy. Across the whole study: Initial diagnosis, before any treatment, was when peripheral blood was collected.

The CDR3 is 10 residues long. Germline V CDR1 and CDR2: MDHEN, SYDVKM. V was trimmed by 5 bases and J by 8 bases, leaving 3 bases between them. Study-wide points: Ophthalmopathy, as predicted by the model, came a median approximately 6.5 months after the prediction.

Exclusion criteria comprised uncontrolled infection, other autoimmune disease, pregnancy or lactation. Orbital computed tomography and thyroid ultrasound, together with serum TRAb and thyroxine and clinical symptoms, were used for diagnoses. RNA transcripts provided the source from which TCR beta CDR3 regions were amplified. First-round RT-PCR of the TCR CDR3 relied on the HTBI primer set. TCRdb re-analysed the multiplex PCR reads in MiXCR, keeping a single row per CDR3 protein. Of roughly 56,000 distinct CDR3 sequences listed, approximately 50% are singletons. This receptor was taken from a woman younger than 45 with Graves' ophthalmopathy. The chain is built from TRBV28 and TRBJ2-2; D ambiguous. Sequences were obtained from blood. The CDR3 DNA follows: TGTGCCAGCAGTCTTGGGGAGCTGTTTTTT. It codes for CASSLGELFF.